Each of the 20 T cell receptor beta chains below was sequenced from the same sample in a study of post-analysis software for immune sequencing data. Whole-study findings and limits: TRBV segments more frequent in patients than in controls numbered roughly five and included TRBV5-6, TRBV5-1 and TRBV20-1.

Unique molecular identifiers were built into the TCR beta cDNA libraries. TCRdb re-derived calls from the PCR reads in MiXCR, one entry per CDR3 protein. Found here are hundreds of thousands of distinct CDR3 sequences, 59% of them singletons; the top ten hold around 11%. The antigens for these receptors are not known. Sequenced sample: blood. The receptors derive from a girl aged 2-9 years with multiple sclerosis.

The chain employs TRBV7-2 and TRBJ2-1, with TRBD2 identical over 9 bases. The V segment lost 5 bases and the J segment 8 bases; nucleotides outside the gene matches: 13. The CDR3 covers 16 residues. Germline CDR1 is SGHTA and CDR2 is FQGNSA. CDR3 in DNA: TGTGCCAGCAGCCGCGCTCTAGCGGGGATCGGGGATGAGCAGTTCTTC. Its protein is CASSRALAGIGDEQFF.

This clonotype was seen more than once but under ten times. Compared with germline, one end of the junction differs, possibly owing to a read error. The chain joins TRBV7-9 to TRBJ2-3; perhaps TRBD1 as D (5 bases). The V gene's germline CDR1 is SEHNR and CDR2 FQNEAQ (reference sequence). The CDR3 sequence is 16 residues long. CDR3 coding DNA: TGTGCCAGCAGCTACACGTCGACGGCTTCCACAGGTACGCAGTATTTT. Its protein is CASSYTSTASTGTQYF.

V is TRBV6-2 or TRBV6-3 and J is TRBJ2-5, with TRBD1 identical over 8 bases. Per germline, CDR1 MNHEY and CDR2 SVGEGT. The junction had 4 bases not matched to a gene; V was cut back by 0 bases and J by 1 base. This CDR3 contains 16 residues. In DNA form, the CDR3 reads TGTGCCAGCAGTTACTCAGGACAGGGCGGCCAAGAGACCCAGTACTTC. It translates to CASSYSGQGGQETQYF.

This clonotype turned up a few times. The chain carries TRBV19 and TRBJ2-1, with D possibly being TRBD1 or TRBD2 (6 bases each). Trimming shortened V by 3 bases and J by 10 bases, and 19 bases separated the two germline ends. The CDR3 runs 15 residues. In germline, CDR1 is LNHDA, CDR2 SQIVND (reference sequence). The CDR3 region has the DNA TGTGCCAGTAGTATGGGTCCTGGGGGGCACGGGGAGCAGTTCTTC. Its protein is CASSMGPGGHGEQFF.

This chain uses TRBV5-5 with TRBJ1-6; D gene ambiguous. The CDR3 runs to 15 residues. Trimming removed 0 bases at V and 7 bases at J, with 11 bases between. Germline-derived CDR1 and CDR2 are SGHKS and YYEKEE (reference sequence). CDR3 DNA sequence: TGTGCCAGCAGCTTGGTGCGGACGGACAATTCACCCCTCCACTTT. Its translation is CASSLVRTDNSPLHF.

The chain has TRBV9 and TRBJ1-2, with D maybe TRBD1 (5 bases). Germline V CDR1 and CDR2: SGDLS, YYNGEE. V dropped 0 bases and J dropped 6 bases, with 9 bases sitting between them. The CDR3 runs to 13 residues. CDR3: CASSVAGMDGYTF. As DNA, the CDR3 is TGTGCCAGCAGCGTAGCAGGGATGGATGGCTACACCTTC.

The CDR3 sequence is CASSSGTGDTEAFF. In nucleotides, the CDR3 is TGTGCCAGCAGCTCCGGGACAGGGGACACTGAAGCTTTCTTT. J is TRBJ1-1 and V is TRBV5-5; 10 nucleotides line up with TRBD1. Germline loops: CDR1 SGHKS, CDR2 YYEKEE (reference sequence). This CDR3 spans 14 amino acids. V shed 3 bases, J shed 3 bases, and the junction held 2 bases outside the gene matches.

The chain carries TRBV29-1 and TRBJ2-7; D not certain. TRBJ2-5 matches the DNA end more closely, so the J call is doubtful. Germline CDR1 and CDR2: SQVTM and ANQGSEA. CDR3 length: 11 residues. The CDR3 loop is CSVLVQETQYF. CDR3 nucleotide sequence: TGCAGCGTTCTTGTTCAAGAGACCCAGTACTTC.

As for this clonotype: A junction end diverges from the germline sequence, so it may reflect a read error. The chain couples TRBV29-1 to TRBJ2-5, with 9 positions matching TRBD2. The CDR3 has 13 residues. Germline V CDR1 and CDR2: SQVTM, ANQGSEA. Here the CDR3 reads CSVATSGQEIQYF. The CDR3 nucleotides are TGCAGCGTGGCGACTAGCGGACAAGAGATCCAGTACTTC.

This chain joins TRBV7-2 and TRBJ2-7; no reliable D call. The germline V and J ends were trimmed by 3 bases and 4 bases, with 7 bases remaining between them. Germline V gives CDR1 SGHTA, CDR2 FQGNSA. The CDR3 runs to 12 residues. CDR3: CASSFPGYEQYF. The CDR3 DNA reads as TGTGCCAGCAGCTTCCCGGGTTACGAGCAGTACTTC.

The rearrangement uses TRBV6-5 and TRBJ2-1, with 7 nucleotides matching TRBD2. The CDR3 is 14 amino acids. The trim removed 0 bases at V and 13 bases at J, leaving 9 bases unmatched. The germline gives CDR1 MNHEY, CDR2 SVGAGI. CDR3 DNA sequence: TGTGCCAGCAGTTACTCAGGGAGGGGAGAGACCCAGTTCTTC. Translation: CASSYSGRGETQFF.

This chain links TRBV5-1 with TRBJ1-2, with D perhaps matching TRBD1 (6 bases). The CDR3 length is 17 residues. Germline CDR1 reads SGHRS; CDR2 reads YFSETQ. V was trimmed by 4 bases and J by 4 bases, leaving 23 bases between them. The CDR3 nucleotides are TGCGCCAGCAGCCCAAACACGCCCGGGGGGCGCAGCTATGGCTACACCTTC. This codes for CASSPNTPGGRSYGYTF.

This clonotype was found once. V and J are TRBV3-1 and TRBJ2-1; D perhaps matches TRBD1 (6 bases). The germline V gene encodes CDR1 LGHDT and CDR2 YNNKEL (reference sequence). This CDR3 has 17 residues. Trimming removed 5 bases at V and 1 base at J, with 18 bases between. The CDR3 coding sequence is TGTGCCAGCAGCGGGGGTATGACAGGATTTTCCTACAATGAGCAGTTCTTC. Its translation: CASSGGMTGFSYNEQFF.

In this sample, this clonotype turned up once. V and J are TRBV7-8 and TRBJ2-1; no definite D call. This CDR3 is built from 15 residues. V lost 3 bases and J 2 bases, leaving 11 bases between the germline ends. Germline CDR1 SGHVS, CDR2 FQNEAQ. The CDR3 is CASSFSLTTYNEQFF. In DNA form, the CDR3 reads TGTGCCAGCAGCTTTAGCCTCACAACCTACAATGAGCAGTTCTTC.

This sequence joins TRBV20-1 and TRBJ2-1; D possibly corresponds to TRBD1 (6 bases). CDR1 DFQATT and CDR2 SNEGSKA come from the germline V gene (reference sequence). CDR3 length: 14 amino acids. With 3 bases removed from V and 3 bases from J, the gap between germline ends came to 12 bases. For the CDR3, the DNA is TGCAGTGCTAGCCTCACGGGACACTACAATGAGCAGTTCTTC. This gives the protein CSASLTGHYNEQFF.

A single count supports this clonotype. The rearrangement joins TRBV7-9 to TRBJ2-4; D might be TRBD1 (7 bases). Germline V gene data show CDR1 as SEHNR and CDR2 as FQNEAQ (reference sequence). The CDR3 runs to 13 residues. Trimming removed 11 bases from V and 4 bases from J, with 15 bases in between. The CDR3, as DNA: TGTGCCGGGACTCCAGGGGGGAAAAACATTCAGTACTTC. Amino acid sequence: CAGTPGGKNIQYF. Using reference TRBV7-9 and TRBJ2-4 for the parts outside the CDR3, the full variable domain is DTGVSQNPRHKITKRGQNVTFRCDPISEHNRLYWYRQTLGQGPEFLTYFQNEAQLEKSRLLSDRFSAERPKGSFSTLEIQRTEQGDSAMYLCAGTPGGKNIQYFGAGTRLSVL.

CDR3 in DNA: TGTGCCACCGGGGAGACGGCCGTCCAAGAGACCCAGTACTTC. Residues: CATGETAVQETQYF. This chain links TRBV24-1 with TRBJ2-5; D is possibly TRBD2 (5 bases). Trimming cost V 9 bases and J 1 base, with 14 bases left between them. Germline-derived CDR1 and CDR2 are KGHDR and SFDVKD. This CDR3 has 14 residues.

The CDR3 nucleotides read TGCAGCGTTCAGACAGGGGGTGGGGAGACCCAGTACTTC. Its translation: CSVQTGGGETQYF. The V and J genes are TRBV29-1 and TRBJ2-5; the match to TRBD1 covers 9 bases. The germline V gene encodes CDR1 SQVTM and CDR2 ANQGSEA. V trimming: 5 bases; J trimming: 5 bases; junction bases outside the gene matches: 6. There are 13 residues in the CDR3.

The table lists this clonotype with a count of one. The V gene is TRBV20-1, the J gene TRBJ2-1; D ambiguous. The CDR3 runs to 16 residues. Germline-derived CDR1 and CDR2 are DFQATT and SNEGSKA (reference sequence). V lost 0 bases and J lost 0, with 12 bases in between. In nucleotides, the CDR3 is TGCAGTGCTAGAGATAAGGGCGGCCACTCCTACAATGAGCAGTTCTTC. Amino acid sequence: CSARDKGGHSYNEQFF.

This clonotype showed up just a few times. This chain joins TRBV20-1 and TRBJ2-7, with TRBD2 as a possible D gene (6 bases). Trimming removed 5 bases from V and 6 bases from J, with 17 bases in between. The CDR3 length is 13 residues. Per germline, CDR1 DFQATT and CDR2 SNEGSKA (reference sequence). The CDR3 region is CSAVGDSMSEQYF. For the CDR3, the DNA is TGCAGTGCTGTGGGGGACTCGATGAGCGAGCAGTACTTC.